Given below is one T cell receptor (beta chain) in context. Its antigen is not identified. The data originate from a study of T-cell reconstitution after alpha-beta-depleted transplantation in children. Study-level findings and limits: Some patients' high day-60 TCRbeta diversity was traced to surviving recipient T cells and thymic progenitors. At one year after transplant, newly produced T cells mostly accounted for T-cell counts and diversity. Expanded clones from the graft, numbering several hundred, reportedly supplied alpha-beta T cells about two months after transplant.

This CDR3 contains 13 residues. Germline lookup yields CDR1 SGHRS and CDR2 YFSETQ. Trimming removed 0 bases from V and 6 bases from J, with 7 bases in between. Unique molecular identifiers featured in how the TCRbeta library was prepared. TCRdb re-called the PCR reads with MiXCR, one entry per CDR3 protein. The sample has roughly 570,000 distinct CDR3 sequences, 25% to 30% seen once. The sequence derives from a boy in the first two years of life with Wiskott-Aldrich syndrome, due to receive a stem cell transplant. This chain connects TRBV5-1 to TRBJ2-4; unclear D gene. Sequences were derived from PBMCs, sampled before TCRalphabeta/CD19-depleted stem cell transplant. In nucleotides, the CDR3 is TGCGCCAGCAGCTTGGCCCACGGAAACATTCAGTACTTC. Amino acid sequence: CASSLAHGNIQYF.